This T cell receptor (beta chain) appears in the sequencing data of a study of T-cell memory formation after mild COVID-19. Study background: Largely, the TCR clusters proved donor specific. General study points: Mainly CM and EM harbored the contracting CD4+ clones; mainly EMRA harbored the CD8+ ones. The study detected some responding clones in pre-infection memory, suggesting cross-reactive memory joined.

MiXCR was run by TCRdb on the 5' RACE reads, yielding one entry per CDR3 protein. The repertoire holds 300,000 or so distinct CDR3 sequences, with around a sixth as singletons. On this clonotype itself: Its antigen is unknown.

Germline V CDR1 and CDR2: MNHEY, SMNVEV (reference sequence). J was trimmed by 2 bases and V by 4 bases; bases with no gene match: 3. The length of the CDR3 is 15 residues. This chain links TRBV27 with TRBJ2-5, with 11 bases matching TRBD2. The specimen was PBMCs or a T cell subset sorted from them (not recorded which). The origin of this receptor is a man between 18 and 35 years old who had mild COVID-19 (a few samples of this study predate the infection). Cell type and time point are not known. CDR3 sequence (DNA): TGTGCCAGCAGTTCTCCTAGCGGGGGGCAAGAGACCCAGTACTTC. It translates to CASSSPSGGQETQYF.